This T cell receptor beta chain was sequenced in a study of cytomegalovirus exposure and HLA in healthy donors. Looking at the study overall: In an earlier analysis, around 100 million unique TCR beta sequences were found from 150 million to 200 million T cells. Overall study results and limits: An analysis was carried out later, and it reportedly showed fewer N-insertions in an Asian-associated ancestry cluster than the approximately 670-donor mean. DRB1 showed the most TCR associations and HLA-C the fewest in a later analysis, as rates varied by HLA locus.

Both 60 Vbeta primers and 13 Jbeta primers went into the PCR. Clones were sequenced by immunoSEQ multiplex PCR, and TCRdb holds only the in-frame ones, with some missing. The profile shows around 69,000 clones, around three quarters of them singletons. About this clone itself: What it binds is unknown.

The germline V gene encodes CDR1 GTSNPN and CDR2 SVGIG (reference sequence). The CDR3 covers 11 residues. Trimming took off 0 bases at V and 12 bases at J, with 9 bases between the two ends. Sequencing was performed on PBMCs. This rearrangement joins TRBV30 to TRBJ2-1; D is perhaps TRBD1 (5 bases). The receptor was isolated from a woman in her fifties or sixties in good health and CMV-seropositive. CDR3 DNA: TGTGCCTGGAGTGTAGGGGCAAGGCAGTTCTTC. Protein: CAWSVGARQFF.